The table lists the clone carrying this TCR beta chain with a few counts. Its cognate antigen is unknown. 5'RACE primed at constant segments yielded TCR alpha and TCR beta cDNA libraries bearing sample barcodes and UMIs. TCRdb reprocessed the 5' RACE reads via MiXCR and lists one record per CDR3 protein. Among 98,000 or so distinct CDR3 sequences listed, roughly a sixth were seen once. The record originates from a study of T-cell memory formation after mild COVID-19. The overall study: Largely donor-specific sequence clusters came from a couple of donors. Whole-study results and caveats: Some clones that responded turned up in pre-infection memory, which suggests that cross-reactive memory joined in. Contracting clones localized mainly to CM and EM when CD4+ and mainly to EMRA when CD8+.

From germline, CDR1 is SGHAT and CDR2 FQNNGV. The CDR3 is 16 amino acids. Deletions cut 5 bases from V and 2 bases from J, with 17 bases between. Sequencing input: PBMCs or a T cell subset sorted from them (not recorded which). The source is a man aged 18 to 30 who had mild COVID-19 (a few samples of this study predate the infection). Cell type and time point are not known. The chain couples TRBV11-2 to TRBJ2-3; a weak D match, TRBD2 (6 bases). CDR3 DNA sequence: TGTGCCAGCAGCCCAGGCGGGGCCGACCCCACAGATACGCAGTATTTT. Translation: CASSPGGADPTDTQYF.